The 3 T cell receptor beta chains below were found in one sample sequenced in a study of cytomegalovirus exposure and HLA in healthy donors. PCR amplification relied on 60 Vbeta primers (plus 13 Jbeta primers). Data came from immunoSEQ multiplex PCR; TCRdb stores just in-frame clones and leaves some out. The top ten clones hold about 3.1% of a sample with about 150,000 clones, over 70% of them seen once. The material sequenced was PBMCs. These receptors originate from a woman aged 45-59 years in good health and CMV-seropositive.

CDR3 region: CASSFSGNTDTQYF. For the CDR3, the DNA is TGTGCCAGCAGCTTCAGCGGGAACACAGATACGCAGTATTTT. This sequence joins TRBV7-9 and TRBJ2-3, with 7 bases identical to TRBD2. Germline V gene data show CDR1 as SEHNR and CDR2 as FQNEAQ (reference sequence). The junction had 2 bases not matched to a gene; V was cut back by 3 bases and J by 2 bases. The CDR3 is 14 residues long.

This chain connects TRBV5-1 to TRBJ2-7; 9 bases are shared with TRBD1. CDR1 is SGHRS and CDR2 is YFSETQ in the germline V gene. The CDR3 sequence is 14 residues long. Trimming at V came to 0 bases and at J to 5 bases, leaving 3 bases not matched to a gene. The CDR3 protein is CASSLGTGENEQYF. In DNA form, the CDR3 reads TGCGCCAGCAGCTTGGGGACAGGGGAAAACGAGCAGTACTTC.

The chain employs TRBV27 and TRBJ2-3, with D unresolved. The CDR3 runs to 14 residues. CDR1 and CDR2 (germline): MNHEY, SMNVEV (reference sequence). Trimming took off 3 bases at V and 5 bases at J, with 12 bases between the two ends. CDR3 DNA: TGTGCCAGCAGTTTGGTCGATACAAAAGATACGCAGTATTTT. Translating gives CASSLVDTKDTQYF.